One and the same sample provided the 26 T cell receptor beta chains below, sequenced in a study of T-cell memory formation after mild COVID-19. TCRdb used MiXCR to reprocess the 5' RACE reads, holding one entry per CDR3 protein. The repertoire holds approximately 410,000 distinct CDR3 sequences, under 25% seen once, with around 13% in the top ten. Sequenced material: PBMCs or a T cell subset sorted from them (not recorded which). All receptors derive from an adult woman who had mild COVID-19 (a few samples of this study predate the infection). Cell type and time point are not known.

The chain combines TRBV7-2 with TRBJ2-1, with a weak D call TRBD2 (7 bases). The CDR3 contains 15 residues. With 6 bases removed from V and 0 bases from J, the gap between germline ends came to 12 bases. CDR1 SGHTA and CDR2 FQGNSA come from the germline V gene. The CDR3 region is CASSNAGASYNEQFF. CDR3 nucleotides: TGTGCCAGCAGTAATGCGGGGGCCTCCTACAATGAGCAGTTCTTC.

This clonotype came up many times. V is TRBV12-3 or TRBV12-4 and J is TRBJ2-3; D is unresolved. V lost 4 bases and J 5 bases, leaving 10 bases between the germline ends. This CDR3 has 13 residues. CDR3 region: CASSSGGGDTQYF. The CDR3 DNA reads as TGTGCCAGCAGTTCCGGCGGCGGAGATACGCAGTATTTT.

A few counts support this clonotype. This chain joins TRBV7-8 and TRBJ1-2, with 7 bases aligning to TRBD1. Germline assignment: CDR1 SGHVS and CDR2 FQNEAQ. This CDR3 has 15 amino acids. The V and J ends lost 5 bases and 5 bases, in that order; junction bases with no gene match: 11. CDR3 nucleotide sequence: TGTGCCAGCAGCCGAACTAGCCAGGGGGTGTATGGCTACACCTTC. It specifies CASSRTSQGVYGYTF. The full variable domain, rest sourced from reference TRBV7-8 and TRBJ1-2, is GAGVSQSPRYKVAKRGQDVALRCDPISGHVSLFWYQQALGQGPEFLTYFQNEAQLDKSGLPSDRFFAERPEGSVSTLKIQRTQQEDSAVYLCASSRTSQGVYGYTFGSGTRLTVV.

The chain links TRBV7-2 to TRBJ2-2; TRBD2 agrees at 10 bases. The CDR3 is 16 residues long. V lost 5 bases, J lost 5 bases, and 8 bases stayed unmatched. Germline CDR1 and CDR2: SGHTA and FQGNSA. Written as DNA, the CDR3 is TGTGCCAGCAGCCCACAACCTAGCGGGAGTACCGGGGAGCTGTTTTTT. Residues: CASSPQPSGSTGELFF.

This clonotype came up a few times. The chain combines TRBV11-1 with TRBJ1-1; D remains unclear. V lost 5 bases, J lost 2 bases, and 9 bases lay in between. The germline CDR1 and CDR2 sequences are SGHAT and FQDESV (reference sequence). This CDR3 has 13 amino acids. This chain's CDR3 is CASSITRNTEAFF. The CDR3 nucleotides are TGTGCCAGCAGCATCACCAGAAACACTGAAGCTTTCTTT.

The rearrangement links TRBV6-5 to TRBJ1-1; D gene uncertain. Germline assignment: CDR1 MNHEY and CDR2 SVGAGI. The CDR3 consists of 15 residues. Trimming stripped 0 bases from V and 1 base from J, with 9 bases between. The CDR3 DNA reads TGTGCCAGCAGTTACTCATCGGGAAAGAACACTGAAGCTTTCTTT. Its protein is CASSYSSGKNTEAFF.

This clonotype was seen at least ten times. The chain's CDR3 is CASRGRGTDTQYF. The CDR3 DNA follows: TGTGCCAGCAGGGGGAGGGGCACAGATACGCAGTATTTT. The V call is TRBV12-3 or TRBV12-4, the J call TRBJ2-3; 7 bases align to TRBD2. The CDR3 is 13 residues long. Trimming removed 6 bases from V and 1 base from J; junction bases left unmatched: 1.

The chain uses TRBV7-6 and TRBJ1-1; D is perhaps TRBD1 (5 bases). Germline V gene sequence: CDR1 SGHVS, CDR2 FNYEAQ. CDR3 length: 13 amino acids. Trimming took off 6 bases at V and 3 bases at J, with 11 bases between the two ends. The CDR3 bases are TGTGCCAGCAGGGGGGATTGGGACACTGAAGCTTTCTTT. As protein: CASRGDWDTEAFF.

In DNA, the CDR3 is TGTGCCAGCAGTTTATCGCGGGCGGGGGGCTACACCTTC. It specifies CASSLSRAGGYTF. The rearrangement links TRBV28 to TRBJ1-2, with no clear D. V lost 1 base and J lost 8, with 11 bases in between. The CDR3 is made up of 13 amino acids. Germline V lookup: CDR1 MDHEN, CDR2 SYDVKM.

V is TRBV6-5 and J is TRBJ1-2; D remains ambiguous. CDR1 MNHEY and CDR2 SVGAGI come from the germline V gene. This CDR3 contains 13 residues. The V and J ends lost 2 bases and 1 base respectively, with 5 bases between them. CDR3 sequence: CASSYGDNYGYTF. CDR3 DNA sequence: TGTGCCAGCAGTTACGGGGATAACTATGGCTACACCTTC.

The rearrangement joins TRBV7-3 to TRBJ2-3; perhaps TRBD2 as D (5 bases). The germline gives CDR1 SGHTA, CDR2 FQGTGA. Trimming cost V 4 bases and J 0 bases, with 11 bases left between them. The CDR3 sequence is 15 residues long. The CDR3 DNA reads as TGTGCCAGCAGCTCCCCGGGGTCTAGCACAGATACGCAGTATTTT. It is translated as CASSSPGSSTDTQYF.

This clonotype has more than one count but fewer than ten. CDR3 amino acids: CASSYSDQAGEQYF. Here the CDR3 DNA reads TGTGCCAGCAGTTACTCAGACCAAGCCGGCGAGCAGTACTTC. The chain is built from TRBV6-5 and TRBJ2-7, with no clear D. The CDR3 length is 14 residues. Germline CDR1 is MNHEY and CDR2 is SVGAGI. Trimming stripped 0 bases from V and 6 bases from J, with 12 bases between.

There are many counts of this clonotype. This chain joins TRBV7-2 and TRBJ2-5; D not resolved. The V gene's germline CDR1 is SGHTA and CDR2 FQGNSA. Trimming cost V 4 bases and J 7 bases, with 7 bases left between them. The CDR3 covers 11 residues. The CDR3 loop reads CASSSVGTQYF. The CDR3 nucleotides read TGTGCCAGCAGCTCAGTGGGGACCCAGTACTTC.

This clonotype was counted between two and nine times. The chain employs TRBV12-3 or TRBV12-4 and TRBJ2-3, with TRBD2 identical over 12 bases. The CDR3 has 15 amino acids. With 5 bases clipped from V and 3 bases from J, the junction kept 3 bases outside the gene matches. The CDR3 nucleotides are TGTGCCAGCAGTCCGACTAGCGGGAGAACAGATACGCAGTATTTT. It yields the protein CASSPTSGRTDTQYF.

This clonotype came up a few times. The chain uses TRBV5-1 and TRBJ2-2; D remains unclear. In germline, CDR1 is SGHRS, CDR2 YFSETQ. The CDR3 loop spans 15 amino acids. The V gene lost 3 bases and the J gene lost 3 bases, with 12 bases spanning the gap. The CDR3 protein is CASSWRASDTGELFF. The CDR3 DNA is TGCGCCAGCAGCTGGAGAGCGTCGGACACCGGGGAGCTGTTTTTT.

The V call is TRBV20-1, the J call TRBJ2-3; a possible D gene is TRBD2 (6 bases). The CDR3 sequence is 13 residues long. Germline V gene sequence: CDR1 DFQATT, CDR2 SNEGSKA (reference sequence). Trimming removed 5 bases from V and 4 bases from J, with 13 bases in between. The CDR3 sequence: CSAGTGGSDTQYF. CDR3 sequence (DNA): TGCAGTGCTGGGACCGGGGGTTCAGATACGCAGTATTTT.

This chain uses TRBV6-6 with TRBJ2-7; perhaps TRBD1 as D (5 bases). The CDR3 sequence is 13 residues long. Germline CDR1 is MNHNY and CDR2 is SVGAGI (reference sequence). The V end lost 0 bases, the J end lost 7 bases, and 10 bases lay between the germline ends. The CDR3 protein is CASSYSAGSEQYF. The CDR3, as DNA: TGTGCCAGCAGTTACTCCGCAGGGTCAGAGCAGTACTTC.

The chain recombines TRBV5-1 with TRBJ1-1; the match to TRBD1 covers 8 bases. J lost 4 bases, V lost 8 bases, and 7 bases had no gene match. CDR1 SGHRS and CDR2 YFSETQ come from the germline V gene. CDR3 size: 13 residues. CDR3 in DNA: TGCGCCAGTAGACAGGGGTTGGGCACTGAAGCTTTCTTT. Translating it yields CASRQGLGTEAFF.

The J gene is TRBJ2-3, the V gene TRBV5-4; 10 bases line up with TRBD2. The V and J ends lost 5 bases and 2 bases, in that order; junction bases with no gene match: 8. This CDR3 has 16 amino acids. Germline assignment: CDR1 SGHNT and CDR2 YYREEE (reference sequence). CDR3: CASRLGTSAPTDTQYF. CDR3 nucleotide sequence: TGTGCCAGCAGGCTCGGGACTAGCGCTCCCACAGATACGCAGTATTTT.

This clonotype was recorded a few times. The chain couples TRBV30 to TRBJ1-2; possibly TRBD1 for D (6 bases). CDR1 and CDR2 (germline): GTSNPN, SVGIG (reference sequence). Trimming shortened V by 0 bases and J by 3 bases, and 17 bases separated the two germline ends. There are 16 residues in the CDR3. The CDR3 nucleotides are TGTGCCTGGAGTGTACGGTTGGGGGCAGGCGACTATGGCTACACCTTC. Its protein is CAWSVRLGAGDYGYTF.

This clonotype appeared once. The J gene is TRBJ1-4, the V gene TRBV7-2, with 9 bases fitting TRBD1. The CDR3 loop spans 15 amino acids. Germline V gene sequence: CDR1 SGHTA, CDR2 FQGNSA. V trimming: 2 bases; J trimming: 5 bases; junction bases outside the gene matches: 3. The DNA of the CDR3 is TGTGCCAGCAGCTTACGCGGGACAGGGAATGAAAAACTGTTTTTT. It yields the protein CASSLRGTGNEKLFF. The whole variable domain, remainder taken from reference TRBV7-2 and TRBJ1-4, is GAGVSQSPSNKVTEKGKDVELRCDPISGHTALYWYRQSLGQGLEFLIYFQGNSAPDKSGLPSDRFSAERTGGSVSTLTIQRTQQEDSAVYLCASSLRGTGNEKLFFGSGTQLSVL.

The chain couples TRBV12-3 or TRBV12-4 to TRBJ2-1, with TRBD2 identical over 9 bases. Trimming removed 4 bases from V and 6 bases from J; junction bases left unmatched: 7. The CDR3 runs 15 residues. CDR3 sequence reads: CASSSIAGVSNEQFF. The CDR3 region has the DNA TGTGCCAGCAGTTCGATAGCGGGGGTCAGCAATGAGCAGTTCTTC.

This clonotype was found many times. V gene TRBV24-1 combines with J gene TRBJ2-3; 10 nucleotides agree with TRBD2. This CDR3 comprises 15 residues. Germline V CDR1 and CDR2: KGHDR, SFDVKD. After removal of 7 bases from V and 1 base from J, the junction contained 4 bases not matched to a gene. CDR3 DNA: TGTGCCACCAGAGCCGGGACTAGCGGCACAGATACGCAGTATTTT. It translates to CATRAGTSGTDTQYF.

This clonotype was counted many times. The chain recombines TRBV12-3 or TRBV12-4 with TRBJ2-7; D might be TRBD1 (6 bases). This CDR3 is 12 amino acids long. V gave up 3 bases and J gave up 4 bases, with 7 bases separating them. The chain's CDR3 is CASSFTGYEQYF. In nucleotides, the CDR3 is TGTGCCAGCAGTTTCACAGGGTACGAGCAGTACTTC.

This clonotype was detected only a few times. The CDR3 is CASSLELWGPYNEQFF. DNA of the CDR3: TGTGCCAGCAGCTTAGAACTTTGGGGGCCCTACAATGAGCAGTTCTTC. The chain joins TRBV7-8 to TRBJ2-1; possibly TRBD1 for D (6 bases). CDR3 size: 16 residues. Germline assignment: CDR1 SGHVS and CDR2 FQNEAQ. V was pared by 1 base and J by 2 bases, with 12 bases between.

The chain links TRBV20-1 to TRBJ1-6; possible D gene TRBD1, 6 bases. CDR1 is DFQATT and CDR2 is SNEGSKA in the germline V gene (reference sequence). This CDR3 has 16 amino acids. V gave up 3 bases and J gave up 6 bases, with 18 bases separating them. The CDR3 region has the DNA TGCAGTGCTAGTTTTTCCCAGGGGTCCCTTAATTCACCCCTCCACTTT. Translating it yields CSASFSQGSLNSPLHF.